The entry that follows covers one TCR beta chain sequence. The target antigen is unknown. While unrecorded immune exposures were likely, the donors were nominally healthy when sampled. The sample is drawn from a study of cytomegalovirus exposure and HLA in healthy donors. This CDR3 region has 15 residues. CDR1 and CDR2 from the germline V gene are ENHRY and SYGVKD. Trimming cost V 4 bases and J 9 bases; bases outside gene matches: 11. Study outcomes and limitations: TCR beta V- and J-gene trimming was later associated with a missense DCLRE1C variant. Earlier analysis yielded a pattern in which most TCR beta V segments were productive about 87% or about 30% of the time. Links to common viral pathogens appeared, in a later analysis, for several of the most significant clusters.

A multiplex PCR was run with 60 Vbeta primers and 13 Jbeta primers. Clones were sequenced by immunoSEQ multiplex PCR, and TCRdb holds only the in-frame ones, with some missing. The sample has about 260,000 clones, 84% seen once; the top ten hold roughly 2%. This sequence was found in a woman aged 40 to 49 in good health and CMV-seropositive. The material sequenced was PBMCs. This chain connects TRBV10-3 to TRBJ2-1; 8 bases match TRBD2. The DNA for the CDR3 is TGTGCCATCAGTGTCACAGCGGGAGAGGGCGGTGAGCAGTTCTTC. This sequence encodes CAISVTAGEGGEQFF.